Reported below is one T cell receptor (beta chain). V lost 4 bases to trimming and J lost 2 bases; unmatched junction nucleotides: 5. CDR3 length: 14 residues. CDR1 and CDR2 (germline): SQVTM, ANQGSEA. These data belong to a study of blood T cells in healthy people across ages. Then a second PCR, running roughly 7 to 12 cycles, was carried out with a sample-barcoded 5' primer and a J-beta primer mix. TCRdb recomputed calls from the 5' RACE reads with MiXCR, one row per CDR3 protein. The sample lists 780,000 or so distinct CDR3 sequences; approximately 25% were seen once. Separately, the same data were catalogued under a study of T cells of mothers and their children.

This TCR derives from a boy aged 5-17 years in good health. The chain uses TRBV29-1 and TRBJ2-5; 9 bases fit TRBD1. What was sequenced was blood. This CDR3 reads CSVADRGRQETQYF. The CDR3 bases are TGCAGCGTTGCTGACAGGGGGAGACAAGAGACCCAGTACTTC.